A selection of T cell receptor beta chains follows, all from one sample in a study of OX40 agonist ivuxolimab in advanced cancers. TCRdb's copy holds only in-frame clones and misses some; the assay was immunoSEQ multiplex PCR. The table includes approximately 69,000 clones, 70% to 85% detected once. Sequences were derived from CD4+ or CD8+ T cells sorted from blood, sampled in a trial of the OX40 agonist ivuxolimab. The receptors were sampled from an adult with an advanced solid tumor such as melanoma, head and neck, liver or kidney cancer. CDR3s leave out the opening cysteine and the closing phenylalanine or tryptophan.

j_call: TRBJ1-5; v_call: TRBV7-2; cdr3_length: 11; cdr3_aa: ASSLASNQPQH
j_call: TRBJ1-1; v_call: TRBV12-2; cdr3_length: 12; cdr3_aa: ASRDRTGDTEAF
j_call: TRBJ1-3; v_call: TRBV15; cdr3_length: 14; cdr3_aa: ATSRDRGMYGNTIY
j_call: TRBJ1-3; v_call: TRBV2; cdr3_length: 14; cdr3_aa: ASRGTARLSGNTIY
j_call: TRBJ1-1; v_call: TRBV5-5; cdr3_length: 13; cdr3_aa: ASSLVPGADTEAF
j_call: TRBJ1-4; v_call: TRBV19; cdr3_length: 13; cdr3_aa: ASSLRTWTNEKLF
j_call: TRBJ2-3; v_call: TRBV25-1; cdr3_length: 10; cdr3_aa: ASSDQGGTQY
j_call: TRBJ2-2; v_call: TRBV7-2; cdr3_length: 14; cdr3_aa: ASSLGQLLPTGELF
j_call: TRBJ1-5; v_call: TRBV19; cdr3_length: 12; cdr3_aa: ASSYASSNQPQH
j_call: TRBJ2-7; v_call: TRBV6-1; cdr3_length: 8; cdr3_aa: ASSVNEQY
j_call: TRBJ2-5; v_call: TRBV19; cdr3_length: 13; cdr3_aa: ASNQKGQTQETQY
j_call: TRBJ2-2; v_call: TRBV10-3; cdr3_length: 13; cdr3_aa: AMSFYSANTGELF
j_call: TRBJ1-5; v_call: TRBV19; cdr3_length: 10; cdr3_aa: ASGQGSQPQH
j_call: TRBJ1-2; v_call: TRBV7-2; cdr3_length: 11; cdr3_aa: ASSLDGNYGYT
j_call: TRBJ1-5; v_call: TRBV4-3; cdr3_length: 15; cdr3_aa: ASSQAYVTHDNQPQH
j_call: TRBJ1-6; v_call: TRBV28; cdr3_length: 13; cdr3_aa: ASSPPPGYNSPLH
j_call: TRBJ1-5; v_call: TRBV6-6; cdr3_length: 11; cdr3_aa: ASSYSNFQPQH
j_call: TRBJ1-6; v_call: TRBV13; cdr3_length: 17; cdr3_aa: ASSPQGRNASSYNSPLH
j_call: TRBJ2-3; v_call: TRBV5-8; cdr3_length: 12; cdr3_aa: ASSLESLGDTQY
j_call: TRBJ2-3; v_call: TRBV7-2; cdr3_length: 12; cdr3_aa: ASSPHGGTDTQY
j_call: TRBJ2-7; v_call: TRBV27; cdr3_length: 14; cdr3_aa: ASSPGTGASSYEQY
j_call: TRBJ1-2; v_call: TRBV19; cdr3_length: 14; cdr3_aa: ASSISGTEANYGYT
j_call: TRBJ1-3; v_call: TRBV7-2; cdr3_length: 13; cdr3_aa: ASSRGQTSGNTIY
j_call: TRBJ1-5; v_call: TRBV4-3; cdr3_length: 16; cdr3_aa: ASSQVWERTGGYQPQH
j_call: TRBJ1-1; v_call: TRBV11-2; cdr3_length: 14; cdr3_aa: ASSLVPGQGTTEAF
j_call: TRBJ1-1; v_call: TRBV2; cdr3_length: 12; cdr3_aa: ASSRTGVGTEAF
j_call: TRBJ1-1; v_call: TRBV7-9; cdr3_length: 10; cdr3_aa: ASGQRNTEAF
j_call: TRBJ1-1; v_call: TRBV19; cdr3_length: 11; cdr3_aa: ASSRGRGSEAF
j_call: TRBJ1-1; v_call: TRBV18; cdr3_length: 14; cdr3_aa: ASSPTTGNMNTEAF
j_call: TRBJ1-4; v_call: TRBV4-3; cdr3_length: 14; cdr3_aa: ASSHTPGGAGEKLF